This T cell receptor beta chain was captured by sequencing in a study of CD8+ T cells in alopecia areata. RNA, once extracted, was reverse transcribed into cDNA for use as the sequencing template. Here immunoSEQ multiplex PCR was the method, and the copy in TCRdb shows in-frame clones only, minus some. The sample has approximately 100,000 clones; 70% to 90% are singletons. The treatment was: oral pan-JAK inhibitor, 5-10 mg twice daily. A FACSAria was used to sort CD4+ and CD8+ T cells. These cells came from PBMCs. With 1 base clipped from V and 0 bases from J, the junction kept 5 bases outside the gene matches. This CDR3 has 16 residues. CDR1 and CDR2 (germline): SGHAT, FQNNGV.

The chain couples TRBV11-2 to TRBJ1-1; the match to TRBD1 covers 7 bases. The material sequenced was CD8+ T cells sorted from blood, taken between weeks 30 and 35, from a patient treated with tofacitinib. The TCR was taken from a human donor with alopecia areata. The CDR3 sequence is CASSLGQGFMNTEAFF. CDR3 DNA sequence: TGTGCCAGCAGCTTAGGACAGGGCTTCATGAACACTGAAGCTTTCTTT.